Listed here are 5 T cell receptor beta chains from one sample, sequenced in a study of blood T cell repertoires in COVID-19. Method: immunoSEQ multiplex PCR; TCRdb's copy keeps in-frame clones and lacks some. The profile shows under 250,000 clones, under 90% of them singletons. The sequenced sample was PBMCs or T cells enriched from blood (not recorded which). Source of these receptors: a woman between 40 and 50 years old who had been exposed to COVID-19.

The chain carries TRBV18 and TRBJ1-1; D remains ambiguous. The ends were cut back, 2 bases at V and 1 base at J, with 14 bases in the middle. This CDR3 has 16 amino acids. Germline V gene lookup returns CDR1 KGHSH and CDR2 LQKENI. The CDR3 reads CASSPTPSGGNTEAFF. CDR3 sequence (DNA): TGTGCCAGCTCACCAACCCCGTCAGGAGGGAACACTGAAGCTTTCTTT.

The chain carries TRBV5-8 and TRBJ1-2; D gene ambiguous. Germline lookup yields CDR1 SGHTS and CDR2 YDEGEE. The ends were cut back, 4 bases at V and 0 bases at J, with 16 bases in the middle. This CDR3 contains 16 residues. In DNA, the CDR3 is TGTGCCAGCAGCCTCCGAAGGCAGGCTGCTAACTATGGCTACACCTTC. Translating gives CASSLRRQAANYGYTF. The variable domain in full, completed from reference TRBV5-8 and TRBJ1-2, reads EAGVTQSPTHLIKTRGQQATLRCSPISGHTSVYWYQQALGLGLQFLLWYDEGEERNRGNFPPRFSGRQFPNYSSELNVNALELEDSALYLCASSLRRQAANYGYTFGSGTRLTVV.

The chain employs TRBV5-4 and TRBJ2-3; 7 bases map to TRBD1. Germline V CDR1 and CDR2: SGHNT, YYREEE (reference sequence). Unmatched junction bases numbered 10, after V lost 3 bases and J lost 6 bases. The CDR3 consists of 15 residues. CDR3 nucleotides: TGTGCCAGCAGCTCAACAGGGGAACACAGGGATACGCAGTATTTT. Protein product: CASSSTGEHRDTQYF.

The chain uses TRBV3-1 (or the pseudogene TRBV3-2) and TRBJ2-7, with D possibly being TRBD1 (6 bases). V was pared by 1 base and J by 3 bases, with 13 bases between. CDR3 size: 15 residues. The germline V gene has CDR1 LGHDT and CDR2 YNNKEL (reference sequence). CDR3 nucleotides: TGTGCCAGCAGCCAAGCTTTGGACAGCTACTACGAGCAGTACTTC. It translates to CASSQALDSYYEQYF.

The V and J genes are TRBV7-2 and TRBJ1-2, with 7 nucleotides matching TRBD1. The length of the CDR3 is 14 residues. Looked up from germline, CDR1 is SGHTA and CDR2 is FQGNSA. V lost 3 bases to trimming and J lost 2 bases; unmatched junction nucleotides: 3. The CDR3 protein is CASSFGTENYGYTF. In DNA, the CDR3 is TGTGCCAGCAGCTTTGGGACAGAGAACTATGGCTACACCTTC.